The sample holds a few counts of the clone carrying this T cell receptor beta chain. This beta chain represents an off-target read in a library built for alpha chains; its size is of limited meaning. TCRdb re-called the 5' RACE reads through MiXCR, storing one row per CDR3 protein. Of around 2,700 distinct CDR3 sequences in the sample, 8% to 10% were seen once. The data are from a study of spatial heterogeneity in lung cancer. The germline gives CDR1 SGHAT, CDR2 FQNNGV. CDR3 length: 15 residues. The ends were cut back, 4 bases at V and 0 bases at J, with 11 bases in the middle. The time point was: sample taken at primary tumor resection. No cell sorting; template was whole RNA from tumor, lung tissue or PBMC.

The TCR sequence derives from a male donor with early-stage non-small cell lung cancer. The sequenced sample was normal lung tissue next to the tumor, obtained at surgery. The rearrangement joins TRBV11-2 to TRBJ2-3; D is undetermined. This CDR3 is CASSSPATSTDTQYF. The CDR3 coding sequence is TGTGCCAGCAGCTCCCCGGCCACTAGCACAGATACGCAGTATTTT.